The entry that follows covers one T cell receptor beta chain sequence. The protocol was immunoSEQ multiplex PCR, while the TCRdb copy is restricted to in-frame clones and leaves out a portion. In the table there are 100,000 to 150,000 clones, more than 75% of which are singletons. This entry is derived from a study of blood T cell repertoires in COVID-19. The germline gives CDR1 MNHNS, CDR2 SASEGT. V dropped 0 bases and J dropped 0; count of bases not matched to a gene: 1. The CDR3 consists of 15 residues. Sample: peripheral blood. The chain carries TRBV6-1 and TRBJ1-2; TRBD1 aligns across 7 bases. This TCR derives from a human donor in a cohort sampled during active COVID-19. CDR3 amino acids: CASSEAGTANYGYTF. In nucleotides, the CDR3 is TGTGCCAGCAGTGAAGCGGGGACAGCTAACTATGGCTACACCTTC.